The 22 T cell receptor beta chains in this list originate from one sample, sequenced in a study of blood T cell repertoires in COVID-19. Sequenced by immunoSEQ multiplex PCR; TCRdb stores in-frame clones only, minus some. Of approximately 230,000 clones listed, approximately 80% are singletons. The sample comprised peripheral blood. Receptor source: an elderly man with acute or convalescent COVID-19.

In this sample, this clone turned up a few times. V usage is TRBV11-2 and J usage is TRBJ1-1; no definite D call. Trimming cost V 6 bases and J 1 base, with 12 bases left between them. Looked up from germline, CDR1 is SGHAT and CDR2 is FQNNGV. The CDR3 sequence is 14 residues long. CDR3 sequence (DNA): TGTGCCAGCAGTTCTTACCGACAGAACACTGAAGCTTTCTTT. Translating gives CASSSYRQNTEAFF.

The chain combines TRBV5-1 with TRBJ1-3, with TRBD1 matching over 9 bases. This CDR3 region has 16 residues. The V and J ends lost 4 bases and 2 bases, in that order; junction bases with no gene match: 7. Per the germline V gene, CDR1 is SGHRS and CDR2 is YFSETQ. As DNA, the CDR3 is TGCGCCAGCAGCCCGTCCGGGACAGGGACTGGAAACACCATATATTTT. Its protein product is CASSPSGTGTGNTIYF.

The CDR3 region is CASSGLASGSYEQYF. The CDR3 nucleotides are TGTGCCAGCAGTGGATTGGCTAGCGGCTCCTACGAGCAGTACTTC. The chain combines TRBV2 with TRBJ2-7, with 7 bases that match TRBD2. With V trimmed by 4 bases and J by 0 bases, 6 bases remained unmatched. The CDR3 is 15 residues long. Germline loops: CDR1 SNHLY, CDR2 FYNNEI.

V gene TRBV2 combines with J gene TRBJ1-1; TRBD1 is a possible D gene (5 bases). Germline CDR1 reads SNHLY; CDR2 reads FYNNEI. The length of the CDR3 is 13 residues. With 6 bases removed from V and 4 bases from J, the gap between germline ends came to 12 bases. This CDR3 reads CASRFGAITEAFF. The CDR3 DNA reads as TGTGCCAGCAGATTTGGGGCTATCACTGAAGCTTTCTTT.

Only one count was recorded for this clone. CDR3 coding DNA: TGTGCCAGCTCACCACCCAATCAGGGATGGGGAAACACCATATATTTT. This gives the protein CASSPPNQGWGNTIYF. The J gene is TRBJ1-3, the V gene TRBV18; the D gene is possibly TRBD1 (5 bases). This CDR3 has 16 residues. Deletions cut 0 bases from V and 4 bases from J, with 13 bases between. Looked up from germline, CDR1 is KGHSH and CDR2 is LQKENI.

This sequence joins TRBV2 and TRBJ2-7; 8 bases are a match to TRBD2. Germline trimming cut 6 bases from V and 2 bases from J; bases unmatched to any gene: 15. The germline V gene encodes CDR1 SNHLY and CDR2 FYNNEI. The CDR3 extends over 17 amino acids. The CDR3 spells CASRDLSGTTLAYEQYF. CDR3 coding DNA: TGTGCCAGCAGGGACCTTAGCGGGACCACGCTTGCCTACGAGCAGTACTTC.

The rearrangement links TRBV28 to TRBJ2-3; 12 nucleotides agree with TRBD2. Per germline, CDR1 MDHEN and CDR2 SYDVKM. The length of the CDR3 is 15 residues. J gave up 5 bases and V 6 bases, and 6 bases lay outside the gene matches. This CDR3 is CASRGLAGQGDTQYF. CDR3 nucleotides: TGTGCCAGCAGAGGACTAGCGGGGCAAGGAGATACGCAGTATTTT.

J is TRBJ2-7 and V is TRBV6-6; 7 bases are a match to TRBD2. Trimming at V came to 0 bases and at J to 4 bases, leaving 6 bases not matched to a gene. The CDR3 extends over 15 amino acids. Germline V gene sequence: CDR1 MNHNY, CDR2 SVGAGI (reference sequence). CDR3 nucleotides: TGTGCCAGCAGTTACTCTGCCCGGGGAGGGTACGAGCAGTACTTC. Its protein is CASSYSARGGYEQYF.

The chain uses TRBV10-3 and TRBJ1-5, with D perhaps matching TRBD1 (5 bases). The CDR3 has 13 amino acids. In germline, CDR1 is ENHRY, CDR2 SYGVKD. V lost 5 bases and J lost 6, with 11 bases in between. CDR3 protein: CAISLQGGQPQHF. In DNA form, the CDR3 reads TGTGCCATCAGTCTTCAGGGCGGTCAGCCCCAGCATTTT.

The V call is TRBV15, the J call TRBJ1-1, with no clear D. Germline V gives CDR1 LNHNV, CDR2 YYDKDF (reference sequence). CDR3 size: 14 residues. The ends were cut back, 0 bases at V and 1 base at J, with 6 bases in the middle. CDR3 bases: TGTGCCACCAGCAGAGATCGGGGGAACACTGAAGCTTTCTTT. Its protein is CATSRDRGNTEAFF.

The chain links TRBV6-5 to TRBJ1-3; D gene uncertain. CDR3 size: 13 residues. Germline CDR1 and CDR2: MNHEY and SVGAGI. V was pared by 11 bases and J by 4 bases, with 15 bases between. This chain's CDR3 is CAGGQVQGNTIYF. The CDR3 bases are TGTGCCGGTGGGCAGGTGCAAGGAAACACCATATATTTT.

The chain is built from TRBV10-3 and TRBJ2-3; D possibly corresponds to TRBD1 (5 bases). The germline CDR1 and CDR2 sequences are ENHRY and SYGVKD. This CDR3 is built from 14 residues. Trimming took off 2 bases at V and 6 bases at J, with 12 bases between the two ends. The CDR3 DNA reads TGTGCCATCAGTGAGAGGGGCGCGAGGGATACGCAGTATTTT. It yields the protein CAISERGARDTQYF.

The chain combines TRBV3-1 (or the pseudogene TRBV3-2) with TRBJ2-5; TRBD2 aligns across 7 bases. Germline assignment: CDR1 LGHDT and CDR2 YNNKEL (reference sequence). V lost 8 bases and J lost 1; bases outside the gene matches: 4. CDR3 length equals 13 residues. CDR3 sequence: CASRPGGQETQYF. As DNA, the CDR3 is TGTGCCAGCCGTCCGGGGGGCCAAGAGACCCAGTACTTC.

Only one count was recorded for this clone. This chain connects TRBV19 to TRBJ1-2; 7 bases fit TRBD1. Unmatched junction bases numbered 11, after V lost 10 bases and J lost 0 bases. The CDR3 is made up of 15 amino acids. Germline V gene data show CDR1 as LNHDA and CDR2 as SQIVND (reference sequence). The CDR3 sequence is CATGGSRAANYGYTF. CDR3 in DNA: TGTGCCACAGGGGGGAGCAGGGCCGCTAACTATGGCTACACCTTC. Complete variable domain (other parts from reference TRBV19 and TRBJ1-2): DGGITQSPKYLFRKEGQNVTLSCEQNLNHDAMYWYRQDPGQGLRLIYYSQIVNDFQKGDIAEGYSVSREKKESFPLTVTSAQKNPTAFYLCATGGSRAANYGYTFGSGTRLTVV.

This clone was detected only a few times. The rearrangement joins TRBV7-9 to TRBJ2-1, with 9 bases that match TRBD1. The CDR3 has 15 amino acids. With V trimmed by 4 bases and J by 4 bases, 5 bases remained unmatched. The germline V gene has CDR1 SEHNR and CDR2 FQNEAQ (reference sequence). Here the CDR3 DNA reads TGTGCCAGCAGCTCCGGGACAGGGATGTACAATGAGCAGTTCTTC. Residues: CASSSGTGMYNEQFF.

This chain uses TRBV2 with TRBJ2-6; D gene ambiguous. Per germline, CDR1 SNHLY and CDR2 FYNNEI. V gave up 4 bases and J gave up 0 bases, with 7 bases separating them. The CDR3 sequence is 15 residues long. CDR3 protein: CASSGQSSGANVLTF. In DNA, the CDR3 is TGTGCCAGCAGTGGTCAGTCCTCTGGGGCCAACGTCCTGACTTTC.

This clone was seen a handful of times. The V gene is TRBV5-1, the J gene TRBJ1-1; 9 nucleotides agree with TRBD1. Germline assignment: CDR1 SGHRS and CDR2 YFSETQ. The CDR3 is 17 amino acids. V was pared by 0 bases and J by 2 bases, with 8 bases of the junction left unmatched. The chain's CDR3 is CASSLVTDRGPNTEAFF. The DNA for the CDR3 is TGCGCCAGCAGCTTGGTTACGGACAGGGGACCTAACACTGAAGCTTTCTTT.

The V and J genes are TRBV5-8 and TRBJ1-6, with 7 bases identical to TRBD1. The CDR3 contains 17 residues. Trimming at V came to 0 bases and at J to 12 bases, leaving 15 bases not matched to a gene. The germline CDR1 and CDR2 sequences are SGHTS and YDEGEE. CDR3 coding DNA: TGTGCCAGCAGCTTGGGACAGGGAGGACCTATAAGGGTACCCCTCCACTTT. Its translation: CASSLGQGGPIRVPLHF.

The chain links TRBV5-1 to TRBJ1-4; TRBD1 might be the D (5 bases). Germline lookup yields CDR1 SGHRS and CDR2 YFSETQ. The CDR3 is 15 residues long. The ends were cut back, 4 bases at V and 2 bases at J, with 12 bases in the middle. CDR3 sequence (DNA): TGCGCCAGCAGCCCGGGACTTGGGACTAATGAAAAACTGTTTTTT. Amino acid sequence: CASSPGLGTNEKLFF.

The CDR3 loop reads CASSRTGGNQPQHF. Written as DNA, the CDR3 is TGCGCCAGCAGCCGGACAGGGGGCAATCAGCCCCAGCATTTT. V usage is TRBV5-1 and J usage is TRBJ1-5, with TRBD1 identical over 9 bases. With V trimmed by 4 bases and J by 2 bases, 1 base remained unmatched. Germline V gene data show CDR1 as SGHRS and CDR2 as YFSETQ. The CDR3 extends over 14 amino acids. Full variable domain (rest looked up from reference TRBV5-1 and TRBJ1-5): KAGVTQTPRYLIKTRGQQVTLSCSPISGHRSVSWYQQTPGQGLQFLFEYFSETQRNKGNFPGRFSGRQFSNSRSEMNVSTLELGDSALYLCASSRTGGNQPQHFGDGTRLSIL.

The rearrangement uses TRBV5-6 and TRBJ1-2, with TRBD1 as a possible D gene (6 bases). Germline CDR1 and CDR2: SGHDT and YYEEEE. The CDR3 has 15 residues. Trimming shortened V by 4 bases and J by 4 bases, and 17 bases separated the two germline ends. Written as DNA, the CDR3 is TGTGCCAGCAGCATAAACAGGGTGCATTTCTATGGCTACACCTTC. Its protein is CASSINRVHFYGYTF.

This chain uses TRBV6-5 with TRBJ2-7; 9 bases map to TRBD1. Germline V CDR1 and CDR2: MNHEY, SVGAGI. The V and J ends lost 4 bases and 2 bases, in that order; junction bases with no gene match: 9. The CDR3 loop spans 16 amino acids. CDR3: CASSSPRGQGPYEQYF. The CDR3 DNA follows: TGTGCCAGCAGTTCCCCCAGGGGACAGGGCCCCTACGAGCAGTACTTC.